Included here is one T cell receptor beta chain sequence, with context. The antigen remains undetermined. The CDR3 has 13 amino acids. The V end was cut by 0 bases, the J end by 7 bases, with 10 bases between. Germline CDR1 reads SGDLS; CDR2 reads YYNGEE. This entry belongs to a study of shared clonotypes between healthy human individuals. The study's findings and limits: Lower generation probabilities were found for non-shared clonotypes than for those shared by all four donors. When naive CD4 clonotypes were compared across a few donors, approximately 5% were shared. Clonotype sharing among the donors was expected to vary with sequencing depth.

Original methodology: ImmunoSEQ output held junction-only sequences without quality scores, so filtering differed. The table came from immunoSEQ multiplex PCR; TCRdb's copy has only in-frame clones and leaves some out. V, J and clone size reflect that table, while D and trimming were determined from the DNA. In the table there are hundreds of thousands of clones, approximately 92% of which are singletons. CD45RO-negative, CCR7-selected cells formed the naive CD8 fraction, which excluded terminally differentiated effector memory CD45RA+ cells. V and J are TRBV9 and TRBJ1-1; possible D gene TRBD1, 6 bases. This sequence originates from a man aged 25 to 45 in good health. Sequencing input: naive CD8+ T cells sorted from blood. CDR3 DNA sequence: TGTGCCAGCAGCGTAGAGCAACAGGGTGAAGCTTTCTTT. It codes for CASSVEQQGEAFF.